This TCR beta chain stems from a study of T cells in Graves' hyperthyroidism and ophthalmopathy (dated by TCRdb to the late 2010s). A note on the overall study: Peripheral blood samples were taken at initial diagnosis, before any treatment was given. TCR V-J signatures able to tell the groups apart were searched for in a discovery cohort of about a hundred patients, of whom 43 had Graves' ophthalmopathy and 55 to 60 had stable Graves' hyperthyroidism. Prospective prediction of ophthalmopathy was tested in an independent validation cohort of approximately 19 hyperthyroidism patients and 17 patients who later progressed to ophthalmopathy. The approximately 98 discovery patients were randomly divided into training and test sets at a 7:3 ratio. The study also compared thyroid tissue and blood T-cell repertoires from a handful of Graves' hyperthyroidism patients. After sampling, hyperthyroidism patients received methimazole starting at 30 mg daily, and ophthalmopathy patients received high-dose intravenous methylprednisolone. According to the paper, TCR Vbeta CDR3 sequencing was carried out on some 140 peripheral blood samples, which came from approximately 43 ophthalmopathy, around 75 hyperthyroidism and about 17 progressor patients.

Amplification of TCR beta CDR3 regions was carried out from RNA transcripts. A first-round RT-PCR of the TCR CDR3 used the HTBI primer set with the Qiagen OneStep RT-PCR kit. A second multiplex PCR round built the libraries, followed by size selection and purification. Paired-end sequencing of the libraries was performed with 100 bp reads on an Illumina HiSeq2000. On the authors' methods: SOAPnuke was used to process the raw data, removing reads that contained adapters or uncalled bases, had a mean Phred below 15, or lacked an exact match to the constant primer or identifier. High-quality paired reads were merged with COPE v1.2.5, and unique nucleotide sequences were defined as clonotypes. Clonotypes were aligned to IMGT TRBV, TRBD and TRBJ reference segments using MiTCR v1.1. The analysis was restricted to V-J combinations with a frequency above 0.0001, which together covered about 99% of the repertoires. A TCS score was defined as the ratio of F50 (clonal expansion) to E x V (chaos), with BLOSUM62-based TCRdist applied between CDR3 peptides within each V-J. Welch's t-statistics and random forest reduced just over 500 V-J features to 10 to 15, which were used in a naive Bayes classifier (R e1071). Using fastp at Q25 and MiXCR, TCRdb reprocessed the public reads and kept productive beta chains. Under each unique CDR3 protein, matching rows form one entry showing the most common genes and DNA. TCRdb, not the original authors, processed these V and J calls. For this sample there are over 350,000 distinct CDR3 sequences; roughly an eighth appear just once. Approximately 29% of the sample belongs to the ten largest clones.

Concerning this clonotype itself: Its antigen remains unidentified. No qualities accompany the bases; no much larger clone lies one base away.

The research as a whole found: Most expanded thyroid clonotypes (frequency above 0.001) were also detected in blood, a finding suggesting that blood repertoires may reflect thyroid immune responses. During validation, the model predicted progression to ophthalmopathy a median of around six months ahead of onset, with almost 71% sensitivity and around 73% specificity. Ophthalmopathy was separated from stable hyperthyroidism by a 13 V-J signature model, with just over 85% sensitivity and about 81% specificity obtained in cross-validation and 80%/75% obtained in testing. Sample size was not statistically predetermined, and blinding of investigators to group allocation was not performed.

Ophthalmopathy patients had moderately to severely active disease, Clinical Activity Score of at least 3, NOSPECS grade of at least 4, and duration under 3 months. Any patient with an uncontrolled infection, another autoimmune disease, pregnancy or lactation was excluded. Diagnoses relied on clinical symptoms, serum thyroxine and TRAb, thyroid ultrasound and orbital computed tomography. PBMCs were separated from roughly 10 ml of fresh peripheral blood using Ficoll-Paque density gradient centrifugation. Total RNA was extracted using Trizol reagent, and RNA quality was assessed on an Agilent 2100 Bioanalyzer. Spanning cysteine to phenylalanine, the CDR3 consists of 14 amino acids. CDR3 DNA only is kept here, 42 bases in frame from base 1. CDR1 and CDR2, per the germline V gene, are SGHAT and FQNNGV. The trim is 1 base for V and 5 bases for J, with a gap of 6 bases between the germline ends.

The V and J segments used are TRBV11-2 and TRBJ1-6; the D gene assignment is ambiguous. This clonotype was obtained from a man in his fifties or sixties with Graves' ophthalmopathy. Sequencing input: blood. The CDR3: CASSLVRDNSPLHF. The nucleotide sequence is TGTGCCAGCAGCTTAGTTAGGGATAATTCACCCCTCCACTTT.